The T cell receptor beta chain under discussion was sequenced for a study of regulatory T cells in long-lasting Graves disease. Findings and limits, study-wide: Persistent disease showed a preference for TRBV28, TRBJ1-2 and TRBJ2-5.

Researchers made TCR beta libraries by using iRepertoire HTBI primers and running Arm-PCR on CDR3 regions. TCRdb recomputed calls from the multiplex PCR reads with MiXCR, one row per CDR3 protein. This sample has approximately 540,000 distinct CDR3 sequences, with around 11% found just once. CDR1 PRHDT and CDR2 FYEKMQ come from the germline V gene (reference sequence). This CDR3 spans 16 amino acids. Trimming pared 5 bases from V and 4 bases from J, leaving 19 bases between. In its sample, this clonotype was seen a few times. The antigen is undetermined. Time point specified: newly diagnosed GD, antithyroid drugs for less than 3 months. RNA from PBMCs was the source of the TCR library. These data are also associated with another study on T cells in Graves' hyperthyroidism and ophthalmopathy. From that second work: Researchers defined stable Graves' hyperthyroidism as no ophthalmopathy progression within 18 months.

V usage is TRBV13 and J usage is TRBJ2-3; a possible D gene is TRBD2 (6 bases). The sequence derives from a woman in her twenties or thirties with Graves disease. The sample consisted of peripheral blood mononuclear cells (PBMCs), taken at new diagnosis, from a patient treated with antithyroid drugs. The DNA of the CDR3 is TGTGCCAGCAGCCCCCCGGGAGAATCGGGAGCAGATACGCAGTATTTT. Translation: CASSPPGESGADTQYF.